This T cell receptor (beta chain) came from a study of glioma-infiltrating T cells after dendritic cell vaccination. Primers: 60 V beta forward and 13 J beta reverse. The data were produced by immunoSEQ multiplex PCR, yet TCRdb's version contains in-frame clones alone and is incomplete. In the table there are 40,000 to 60,000 clones, 85% of which are singletons. Germline V gene lookup returns CDR1 LGHNA and CDR2 YNFKEQ. V gave up 4 bases and J gave up 2 bases; unmatched junction bases: 10. The CDR3 runs to 17 residues. The specimen comprised blood, sampled before dendritic cell vaccination. This TCR was sampled from a human donor with glioblastoma. This sequence joins TRBV4-2 and TRBJ2-3, with 9 nucleotides matching TRBD2. The CDR3 spells CASSRDLTSGPTDTQYF. The CDR3 region has the DNA TGTGCCAGCAGCCGAGACCTGACTAGCGGACCCACAGATACGCAGTATTTT.